What follows describes a single TCR beta chain. Its target is unknown. This CDR3 is also generated by other DNA sequences in the sample. This sample was included in a study of T cell repertoires and HLA-DP antigens. On the study more broadly: In vitro CD4+ alloreactivity was against HeLa-presented HLA-DP.

Regarding the study as a whole: Previously undetected clones averaged about 33% and 55% against the two alleles respectively.

Primers targeted 54 TRBV and 13 TRBJ segments. Assay used: immunoSEQ multiplex PCR; TCRdb lists only in-frame clones, some missing. The table lists fewer than 95,000 clones, 86% of them singletons. CDR3 length: 14 residues. The germline gives CDR1 SGHRS, CDR2 YFSETQ. The junction had 5 bases not matched to a gene; V was cut back by 4 bases and J by 3 bases. The specimen sequenced was CD4+ T cells from PBMCs. The rearrangement uses TRBV5-1 and TRBJ2-3; 7 nucleotides agree with TRBD1. This sequence originates from a man between 45 and 60 years old in good health and CMV-seronegative. The CDR3 protein is CASSLGTATDTQYF. The CDR3 DNA follows: TGCGCCAGCAGCCTCGGGACAGCTACAGATACGCAGTATTTT.